What follows are 25 T cell receptor beta chains derived from one specimen sequenced in a study of radiotherapy plus CTLA-4 blockade in lung cancer. Repertoires were generated with immunoSEQ multiplex PCR, while TCRdb's copy carries only in-frame clones and drops some. Among 53,000 or so clones, approximately 86% were seen once, and the ten largest hold under 20%. Source: peripheral blood, taken from a patient treated with radiotherapy plus ipilimumab. The receptors shown here come from a human donor with non-small cell lung cancer that progressed on radiotherapy plus ipilimumab. Some clones in this sample may be carry-over from other donors' samples.

The chain employs TRBV13 and TRBJ2-3; 7 bases are shared with TRBD2. Germline lookup yields CDR1 PRHDT and CDR2 FYEKMQ (reference sequence). The CDR3 sequence is 14 residues long. The V segment lost 0 bases and the J segment 10 bases; nucleotides outside the gene matches: 7. The CDR3: CASSLGDGLGAQYF. CDR3 sequence (DNA): TGTGCCAGCAGCTTAGGCGACGGACTAGGGGCGCAGTATTTT.

The CDR3 is CAIGGAGANVLTF. CDR3 nucleotides: TGTGCCATCGGCGGGGCTGGGGCCAACGTCCTGACTTTC. This sequence joins TRBV10-3 and TRBJ2-6; D is possibly TRBD2 (6 bases). The germline CDR1 and CDR2 sequences are ENHRY and SYGVKD. This CDR3 region has 13 residues. The V and J ends lost 8 bases and 2 bases respectively, with 7 bases between them.

The rearrangement links TRBV25-1 to TRBJ2-3; maybe TRBD1 (6 bases). The CDR3 has 15 amino acids. V was trimmed by 0 bases and J by 3 bases, leaving 10 bases between them. Germline assignment: CDR1 MGHDK and CDR2 SYGVNS. CDR3 coding DNA: TGTGCCAGCAGTGAATATGTGCAGGGGACAGATACGCAGTATTTT. This gives the protein CASSEYVQGTDTQYF.

The V and J genes are TRBV5-1 and TRBJ2-3; 16 bases match TRBD2. Germline loops: CDR1 SGHRS, CDR2 YFSETQ. This CDR3 comprises 20 residues. J gave up 9 bases and V 3 bases, and 19 bases lay outside the gene matches. In nucleotides, the CDR3 is TGCGCCAGCAGCTCCGCAGATCTACCGGGACTAGCGGGAGGGCCGGGCACGCAGTATTTT. Translation: CASSSADLPGLAGGPGTQYF.

The chain uses TRBV12-5 and TRBJ2-2; TRBD2 matches at 11 bases. The CDR3 loop spans 16 amino acids. V shed 7 bases and J 6 bases; nucleotides not matched to a gene: 10. Germline-derived CDR1 and CDR2 are LGHNT and FRNRAP. The CDR3 DNA is TGTGCTAGTGCCTCTAGACTAGCGGGATTTGCCGGGGAGCTGTTTTTT. It codes for CASASRLAGFAGELFF.

CDR3 amino acids: CASSGWGDRGLGNTIYF. DNA of the CDR3: TGTGCCAGCAGTGGGTGGGGGGACAGAGGACTTGGAAACACCATATATTTT. This chain uses TRBV2 with TRBJ1-3; the match to TRBD1 covers 7 bases. V shed 4 bases, J shed 3 bases, and the junction held 12 bases outside the gene matches. This CDR3 comprises 17 residues. The V gene's germline CDR1 is SNHLY and CDR2 FYNNEI. Using reference TRBV2 and TRBJ1-3 for the parts outside the CDR3, the full variable domain is EPEVTQTPSHQVTQMGQEVILRCVPISNHLYFYWYRQILGQKVEFLVSFYNNEISEKSEIFDDQFSVERPDGSNFTLKIRSTKLEDSAMYFCASSGWGDRGLGNTIYFGEGSWLTVV.

This sequence joins TRBV5-1 and TRBJ2-1; 7 nucleotides align to TRBD2. The CDR3 is 16 residues long. After removal of 4 bases from V and 6 bases from J, the junction contained 13 bases not matched to a gene. CDR1 is SGHRS, CDR2 YFSETQ, per germline. The DNA for the CDR3 is TGCGCCAGCAGCCCGTTAATAGGACTAGTCTCCAATGAGCAGTTCTTC. Residues: CASSPLIGLVSNEQFF.

J is TRBJ1-1 and V is TRBV5-1; the D gene is possibly TRBD1 (5 bases). Trimming cost V 0 bases and J 2 bases, with 11 bases left between them. The CDR3 extends over 15 amino acids. Germline-derived CDR1 and CDR2 are SGHRS and YFSETQ. CDR3 residues: CASSLVGGGNTEAFF. The CDR3 DNA follows: TGCGCCAGCAGCTTGGTTGGGGGGGGAAACACTGAAGCTTTCTTT.

This clone was detected only a few times. The V and J genes are TRBV9 and TRBJ2-5, with TRBD1 matching over 9 bases. Trimming took 4 bases from V and 2 from J; bases not matched to a gene: 9. CDR3 size: 16 residues. Germline V CDR1 and CDR2: SGDLS, YYNGEE. The CDR3 DNA is TGTGCCAGCAGCTTCCCGACAGGGGGTCTACAAGAGACCCAGTACTTC. It yields the protein CASSFPTGGLQETQYF.

The chain joins TRBV6-4 to TRBJ2-1, with 8 nucleotides matching TRBD2. V gave up 3 bases and J gave up 8 bases; unmatched junction bases: 6. The CDR3 contains 14 residues. CDR1 and CDR2 (germline): MRHNA, SNTAGT. In nucleotides, the CDR3 is TGTGCCAGCAGTGAAGGAGCGGGAGCCGATGAGCAGTTCTTC. Protein product: CASSEGAGADEQFF.

V and J are TRBV7-9 and TRBJ2-7; 8 bases agree with TRBD1. The trim removed 5 bases at V and 7 bases at J, leaving 4 bases unmatched. This CDR3 has 12 residues. Per germline, CDR1 SEHNR and CDR2 FQNEAQ (reference sequence). Here the CDR3 reads CASSPGTGEQYF. The CDR3 DNA reads TGTGCCAGCAGCCCGGGGACAGGTGAGCAGTACTTC.

The chain links TRBV11-2 to TRBJ2-4; the D gene is possibly TRBD1 (6 bases). The CDR3 runs 13 residues. The germline V and J ends were trimmed by 5 bases and 8 bases, with 13 bases remaining between them. The V gene's germline CDR1 is SGHAT and CDR2 FQNNGV. The CDR3 bases are TGTGCCAGCAGCCAGGAGGCAGGGGACATTCAGTACTTC. It codes for CASSQEAGDIQYF.

This clone was detected once. The rearrangement uses TRBV6-5 and TRBJ1-1; D possibly corresponds to TRBD1 (6 bases). The CDR3 extends over 16 amino acids. CDR1 is MNHEY and CDR2 is SVGAGI in the germline V gene. Trimming pared 0 bases from V and 3 bases from J, leaving 14 bases between. The DNA of the CDR3 is TGTGCCAGCAGTTACTCGCCGGGGGGCGCCTACACTGAAGCTTTCTTT. Encoded protein: CASSYSPGGAYTEAFF.

This sequence joins TRBV11-2 and TRBJ2-3; 10 positions agree with TRBD2. This CDR3 is 15 amino acids long. Germline assignment: CDR1 SGHAT and CDR2 FQNNGV. Germline trimming cut 2 bases from V and 6 bases from J; bases unmatched to any gene: 5. The CDR3 loop reads CASSLIAGGGDTQYF. CDR3 coding DNA: TGTGCCAGCAGCTTAATAGCGGGAGGTGGGGATACGCAGTATTTT. Filled out from reference TRBV11-2 and TRBJ2-3, the complete variable domain reads EAGVAQSPRYKIIEKRQSVAFWCNPISGHATLYWYQQILGQGPKLLIQFQNNGVVDDSQLPKDRFSAERLKGVDSTLKIQPAKLEDSAVYLCASSLIAGGGDTQYFGPGTRLTVL.

The chain joins TRBV15 to TRBJ1-5, with a weak D call TRBD1 (5 bases). Germline CDR1 is LNHNV and CDR2 is YYDKDF (reference sequence). The CDR3 sequence is 15 residues long. V shed 0 bases and J shed 6 bases, with 12 bases lying between them. The CDR3 bases are TGTGCCACCAGCAGAGACCGGGGGATGGGTCAGCCCCAGCATTTT. Translation: CATSRDRGMGQPQHF.

The chain uses TRBV7-9 and TRBJ2-1; D unclear. The germline V gene encodes CDR1 SEHNR and CDR2 FQNEAQ (reference sequence). V was trimmed by 1 base and J by 6 bases, leaving 13 bases between them. The CDR3 has 15 amino acids. This CDR3 is CASSLGSTTVNEQFF. CDR3 sequence (DNA): TGTGCCAGCAGCTTAGGTTCTACGACTGTCAATGAGCAGTTCTTC.

This clone was picked up a small number of times. The chain has TRBV4-1 and TRBJ2-2; possible D gene TRBD1, 5 bases. Between the trimmed V and J ends, which lost 0 bases and 5 bases, there was a span of 13 bases. The CDR3 covers 16 residues. From germline, CDR1 is MGHRA and CDR2 YSYEKL. CDR3 region: CASSQDGARPTGELFF. The DNA of the CDR3 is TGCGCCAGCAGCCAAGATGGGGCCAGGCCGACCGGGGAGCTGTTTTTT.

The chain is built from TRBV25-1 and TRBJ1-1; weak D call: TRBD1 (6 bases). The V end was cut by 4 bases, the J end by 4 bases, with 13 bases between. The CDR3 loop spans 14 amino acids. Germline CDR1 is MGHDK and CDR2 is SYGVNS. The CDR3 coding sequence is TGTGCCAGCAGTGGTACAGGGCCGTCCACTGAAGCTTTCTTT. Its protein product is CASSGTGPSTEAFF.

The chain couples TRBV9 to TRBJ2-4, with TRBD1 matching over 9 bases. The germline CDR1 and CDR2 sequences are SGDLS and YYNGEE. Trimming took 3 bases from V and 8 from J; bases not matched to a gene: 6. The CDR3 covers 14 residues. CDR3 amino acids: CASSAGTGLDIQYF. The CDR3 DNA reads TGTGCCAGCAGCGCCGGGACAGGGTTAGACATTCAGTACTTC.

The V gene is TRBV19, the J gene TRBJ1-6; D gene unclear. V lost 1 base, J lost 7 bases, and 14 bases lay in between. The CDR3 length is 16 residues. Germline CDR1 reads LNHDA; CDR2 reads SQIVND (reference sequence). The CDR3 is CASSIGITRKNSPLHF. CDR3 in DNA: TGTGCCAGTAGTATAGGTATCACCAGAAAAAATTCACCCCTCCACTTT.

This rearrangement joins TRBV11-2 to TRBJ2-2; 11 bases line up with TRBD2. V gave up 3 bases and J gave up 4 bases; unmatched junction bases: 4. The CDR3 length is 16 residues. Germline assignment: CDR1 SGHAT and CDR2 FQNNGV. The CDR3 DNA follows: TGTGCCAGCAGCTTTCTAGCGGGGGGAGTCACCGGGGAGCTGTTTTTT. Protein: CASSFLAGGVTGELFF.

The chain carries TRBV5-1 and TRBJ1-4; 8 bases match TRBD1. The CDR3 has 15 residues. V lost 3 bases, J lost 3 bases, and 4 bases stayed unmatched. Germline loops: CDR1 SGHRS, CDR2 YFSETQ. The CDR3 here is CASSSTGAANEKLFF. The CDR3 bases are TGCGCCAGCAGCTCGACAGGGGCGGCTAATGAAAAACTGTTTTTT.

The chain has TRBV6-5 and TRBJ1-2; 9 nucleotides line up with TRBD1. Germline lookup yields CDR1 MNHEY and CDR2 SVGAGI. The CDR3 extends over 15 amino acids. V trimming: 4 bases; J trimming: 5 bases; junction bases outside the gene matches: 8. CDR3 in amino acids: CASSSPGQGPYGYTF. Here the CDR3 DNA reads TGTGCCAGCAGTTCGCCGGGACAGGGACCATATGGCTACACCTTC.

The chain uses TRBV6-1 and TRBJ2-5, with TRBD1 matching over 8 bases. The DNA end lines up better with TRBJ2-7; the J call may be wrong. The CDR3 loop spans 15 amino acids. Looked up from germline, CDR1 is MNHNS and CDR2 is SASEGT. The CDR3 sequence is CASSEFKTGAYEQYF. The CDR3 DNA follows: TGTGCCAGCAGTGAATTCAAGACAGGGGCCTACGAGCAGTACTTC.

The V and J genes are TRBV6-5 and TRBJ2-7, with 7 positions matching TRBD2. V was clipped by 8 bases and J by 3 bases; unmatched bases: 7. The CDR3 is made up of 13 amino acids. Looked up from germline, CDR1 is MNHEY and CDR2 is SVGAGI. Here the CDR3 reads CASASGGSYEQYF. The CDR3 region has the DNA TGTGCCAGCGCGTCGGGAGGAAGCTACGAGCAGTACTTC.